A single sample is the source of the 32 T cell receptor beta chains below, sequenced in a study of cytomegalovirus exposure and HLA in healthy donors. It was with 60 Vbeta and 13 Jbeta primers that the PCR ran. The protocol was immunoSEQ multiplex PCR, while the TCRdb copy is restricted to in-frame clones and leaves out a portion. The table includes roughly 80,000 clones, roughly two thirds detected once. Sequencing was performed on PBMCs. The receptors were gathered from a woman in her forties or fifties in good health and CMV-seropositive.

This rearrangement joins TRBV7-9 to TRBJ2-2; the match to TRBD2 covers 9 bases. The CDR3 is 13 amino acids. The ends lost 11 bases at V and 4 bases at J; junction bases unmatched: 5. Per the germline V gene, CDR1 is SEHNR and CDR2 is FQNEAQ (reference sequence). The CDR3 DNA sequence: TGTGCCTATCTAGCGGGGCTCACCGGGGAGCTGTTTTTT. Protein: CAYLAGLTGELFF.

This chain links TRBV5-1 with TRBJ1-1, with D possibly TRBD1 on 5 matching bases. The CDR3 loop spans 15 amino acids. V was cut by 5 bases and J by 1 base, with 15 bases left in between. Germline lookup yields CDR1 SGHRS and CDR2 YFSETQ. The CDR3 sequence is CASRRFQGPNTEAFF. The CDR3 DNA reads as TGCGCCAGCAGGAGATTTCAGGGCCCGAACACTGAAGCTTTCTTT. Full variable domain (outside the CDR3, taken from reference TRBV5-1 and TRBJ1-1): KAGVTQTPRYLIKTRGQQVTLSCSPISGHRSVSWYQQTPGQGLQFLFEYFSETQRNKGNFPGRFSGRQFSNSRSEMNVSTLELGDSALYLCASRRFQGPNTEAFFGQGTRLTVV.

This clone was seen once. The rearrangement links TRBV27 to TRBJ2-5, with a tentative D call TRBD2 (5 bases). The CDR3 has 11 amino acids. V was pared by 1 base and J by 11 bases, with 8 bases between. Germline V gives CDR1 MNHEY, CDR2 SMNVEV (reference sequence). This chain's CDR3 is CASSLLGEQYF. The CDR3 nucleotides are TGTGCCAGCAGTTTATTGGGAGAGCAGTACTTC.

The chain is built from TRBV29-1 and TRBJ1-2; D gene ambiguous. The CDR3 runs 11 residues. The germline V gene encodes CDR1 SQVTM and CDR2 ANQGSEA. V gave up 3 bases and J gave up 10 bases, with 12 bases separating them. In nucleotides, the CDR3 is TGCAGCGTTGATGGCGGGGAGGCCTACACCTTC. Protein: CSVDGGEAYTF.

The chain has TRBV6-6 and TRBJ1-2; TRBD1 agrees at 9 bases. Germline V CDR1 and CDR2: MNHNY, SVGAGI (reference sequence). CDR3 length: 13 amino acids. V lost 6 bases and J lost 4; bases outside the gene matches: 3. As DNA, the CDR3 is TGTGCCAGCAGGGAGGGACAGGGCTATGGCTACACCTTC. It yields the protein CASREGQGYGYTF.

The gene calls are TRBV5-1 and TRBJ2-5, with 13 bases that match TRBD2. CDR3 length: 18 amino acids. CDR1 is SGHRS, CDR2 YFSETQ, per germline. Unmatched junction bases numbered 5, after V lost 0 bases and J lost 0 bases. The DNA for the CDR3 is TGCGCCAGCAGCTTGGGGACTAGCGGGGGCCCGTACCAAGAGACCCAGTACTTC. This encodes CASSLGTSGGPYQETQYF.

The CDR3 protein is CASLMEGAQVAFF. The CDR3 DNA reads as TGTGCCAGCTTAATGGAGGGGGCTCAGGTGGCTTTCTTT. This chain uses TRBV7-9 with TRBJ1-1; 7 nucleotides agree with TRBD1. The CDR3 loop spans 13 amino acids. Unmatched junction bases numbered 14, after V lost 8 bases and J lost 11 bases. Per germline, CDR1 SEHNR and CDR2 FQNEAQ (reference sequence).

The chain couples TRBV9 to TRBJ2-7, with TRBD1 identical over 7 bases. The CDR3 is made up of 15 amino acids. CDR1 is SGDLS and CDR2 is YYNGEE in the germline V gene. The ends lost 4 bases at V and 4 bases at J; junction bases unmatched: 11. DNA for the CDR3: TGTGCCAGCAGCCGTTCTCCCGGGACAGTTTACGAGCAGTACTTC. Translating it yields CASSRSPGTVYEQYF.

Only one count was recorded for this clone. CDR3 amino acids: CASSYQGPGAETQYF. The CDR3 DNA reads as TGTGCCAGCAGTTACCAGGGCCCAGGGGCCGAGACCCAGTACTTC. The chain uses TRBV6-6 and TRBJ2-5; tentative D call: TRBD1 (6 bases). Germline V gene sequence: CDR1 MNHNY, CDR2 SVGAGI (reference sequence). V lost 2 bases and J lost 5, with 15 bases in between. This CDR3 comprises 15 residues.

The CDR3 is CASSFPQTQGSVTDTQYF. The CDR3 DNA is TGTGCCAGCAGTTTCCCTCAAACACAGGGGAGTGTCACAGATACGCAGTATTTT. The chain recombines TRBV28 with TRBJ2-3, with 7 bases that match TRBD1. Germline CDR1 reads MDHEN; CDR2 reads SYDVKM. The CDR3 totals 18 residues. V lost 3 bases and J lost 2; bases outside the gene matches: 14.

This sequence joins TRBV7-6 and TRBJ1-3, with D possibly being TRBD1 (6 bases). CDR3 length: 16 amino acids. Between the trimmed V and J ends, which lost 2 bases and 4 bases, there was a span of 15 bases. Germline V gene lookup returns CDR1 SGHVS and CDR2 FNYEAQ. The CDR3 here is CASSLIVRGTGNTIYF. In DNA, the CDR3 is TGTGCCAGCAGCTTAATCGTAAGGGGGACGGGAAACACCATATATTTT.

DNA of the CDR3: TGTGCCAGAAGCCGACCATGTGGGGCAGGGAACTACGAGCAGTACGTC. Translated, it gives CARSRPCGAGNYEQYV. The V call is TRBV5-3, the J call TRBJ2-7, with D perhaps matching TRBD1 (5 bases). TRBV5-3 is an open reading frame, and its role is uncertain. The CDR3 runs to 16 residues. The V and J ends lost 4 bases and 3 bases respectively, with 20 bases between them.

The chain has TRBV28 and TRBJ2-2; D is perhaps TRBD1 (6 bases). V lost 7 bases, J lost 4 bases, and 13 bases lay in between. CDR1 is MDHEN, CDR2 SYDVKM, per germline. The CDR3 is 14 residues long. CDR3 in DNA: TGTGCCAGCATTACGGGCAGGGGCACCGGGGAGCTGTTTTTT. It is translated as CASITGRGTGELFF.

The chain recombines TRBV9 with TRBJ1-5; D not resolved. The germline CDR1 and CDR2 sequences are SGDLS and YYNGEE. The V and J ends lost 0 bases and 7 bases respectively, with 11 bases between them. CDR3 length: 14 amino acids. The CDR3 sequence is CASSVGGLGQPQHF. The CDR3 region has the DNA TGTGCCAGCAGCGTAGGCGGGCTGGGGCAGCCCCAGCATTTT.

The chain has TRBV7-8 and TRBJ2-3; no definite D call. Germline assignment: CDR1 SGHVS and CDR2 FQNEAQ. The CDR3 runs to 15 residues. V lost 2 bases and J lost 0, with 9 bases in between. The chain's CDR3 is CASSLSRRSTDTQYF. The CDR3 bases are TGTGCCAGCAGCTTATCACGGAGAAGCACAGATACGCAGTATTTT.

The chain employs TRBV10-2 and TRBJ2-5; D not resolved. CDR1 is WSHSY and CDR2 is SAAADI in the germline V gene. The CDR3 has 11 residues. V shed 7 bases and J shed 4 bases, with 7 bases lying between them. CDR3 in DNA: TGCGCCAGCACCAACTTAGAGACCCAGTACTTC. It encodes CASTNLETQYF.

The genes are TRBV27 and TRBJ1-1; D gene unclear. Trimming took 2 bases from V and 1 from J, leaving 5 bases between them. The CDR3 runs to 13 residues. Per the germline V gene, CDR1 is MNHEY and CDR2 is SMNVEV (reference sequence). The CDR3 is CASSLGRNTEAFF. The CDR3 DNA reads TGTGCCAGCAGTTTAGGCAGGAACACTGAAGCTTTCTTT.

The chain uses TRBV7-2 and TRBJ2-2, with a weak D call TRBD2 (6 bases). The germline V gene has CDR1 SGHTA and CDR2 FQGNSA. The CDR3 loop spans 15 amino acids. The V and J ends lost 1 base and 8 bases respectively, with 14 bases between them. CDR3 in DNA: TGTGCCAGCAGCTTAGTGGCGGGAAGGACGGGGGAGCTGTTTTTT. The encoded protein is CASSLVAGRTGELFF.

The rearrangement links TRBV19 to TRBJ1-6; D call uncertain. The germline V and J ends were trimmed by 5 bases and 4 bases, with 6 bases remaining between them. There are 13 residues in the CDR3. Looked up from germline, CDR1 is LNHDA and CDR2 is SQIVND (reference sequence). The CDR3 DNA sequence: TGTGCCAGTAGTCCCCAATATAATTCACCCCTCCACTTT. Amino acid sequence: CASSPQYNSPLHF. Supplemented by reference TRBV19 and TRBJ1-6, the full variable domain reads DGGITQSPKYLFRKEGQNVTLSCEQNLNHDAMYWYRQDPGQGLRLIYYSQIVNDFQKGDIAEGYSVSREKKESFPLTVTSAQKNPTAFYLCASSPQYNSPLHFGNGTRLTVT.

The chain uses TRBV6-1 and TRBJ2-1; 15 positions agree with TRBD2. This CDR3 comprises 15 residues. V lost 7 bases and J lost 9; bases outside the gene matches: 7. Germline loops: CDR1 MNHNS, CDR2 SASEGT. For the CDR3, the DNA is TGTGCCAGCAACTGGGGACTAGCGGGGGGTGGTGAGCAGTTCTTC. This translates into CASNWGLAGGGEQFF.

V usage is TRBV27 and J usage is TRBJ1-1, with a possible D match to TRBD1 (5 bases). V lost 3 bases, J lost 4 bases, and 9 bases lay in between. CDR1 and CDR2 from the germline V gene are MNHEY and SMNVEV (reference sequence). CDR3 size: 13 residues. The CDR3 reads CASSFQGFTEAFF. Written as DNA, the CDR3 is TGTGCCAGCAGTTTCCAGGGTTTCACTGAAGCTTTCTTT.

The chain recombines TRBV7-6 with TRBJ2-3; 8 nucleotides line up with TRBD2. Germline V gene sequence: CDR1 SGHVS, CDR2 FNYEAQ. After removal of 5 bases from V and 4 bases from J, the junction contained 2 bases not matched to a gene. This CDR3 contains 13 residues. CDR3 DNA: TGTGCCAGCAGCCAGACTAGCGCAGATACGCAGTATTTT. Translation: CASSQTSADTQYF.

The CDR3 region has the DNA TGTGCCAGCAGCCTCAAACAGGGGGCCAGAGTTGATGGTGAGCAGTTCTTC. Encoded protein: CASSLKQGARVDGEQFF. The chain combines TRBV7-9 with TRBJ2-1, with 9 bases that match TRBD1. J gave up 9 bases and V 5 bases, and 17 bases lay outside the gene matches. Germline V gene sequence: CDR1 SEHNR, CDR2 FQNEAQ (reference sequence). The CDR3 is 17 amino acids.

The chain links TRBV5-1 to TRBJ2-3; no reliable D call. This CDR3 has 13 residues. V dropped 0 bases and J dropped 4 bases, with 6 bases sitting between them. The V gene's germline CDR1 is SGHRS and CDR2 YFSETQ. DNA for the CDR3: TGCGCCAGCAGCTTGGCTGCGGCAGATACGCAGTATTTT. Translating it yields CASSLAAADTQYF.

The chain employs TRBV7-8 and TRBJ1-1; TRBD1 is a possible D gene (5 bases). Germline V gene data show CDR1 as SGHVS and CDR2 as FQNEAQ. V was clipped by 0 bases and J by 0 bases, with 11 bases between them. This CDR3 has 16 residues. CDR3 residues: CASSLAGGAMNTEAFF. CDR3 nucleotide sequence: TGTGCCAGCAGCTTAGCGGGTGGGGCGATGAACACTGAAGCTTTCTTT.

A few counts support this clone. V gene TRBV27 combines with J gene TRBJ1-5; 8 positions agree with TRBD1. The CDR3 is 14 amino acids. From germline, CDR1 is MNHEY and CDR2 SMNVEV (reference sequence). The trim removed 6 bases at V and 5 bases at J, leaving 6 bases unmatched. This chain's CDR3 is CASSADRADQPQHF. CDR3 nucleotides: TGTGCCAGCAGCGCGGACAGGGCGGATCAGCCCCAGCATTTT.

The chain employs TRBV10-2 and TRBJ2-4; TRBD2 agrees at 7 bases. This CDR3 is 14 amino acids long. Germline CDR1 reads WSHSY; CDR2 reads SAAADI. J was trimmed by 8 bases and V by 0 bases; bases with no gene match: 4. The CDR3 region has the DNA TGCGCCAGCAGTGAGTCCGGGGGGAGAGACATTCAGTACTTC. It codes for CASSESGGRDIQYF.

This clone was seen more than once but under ten times. CDR3 residues: CASSDSPSGGGTQYF. The CDR3 nucleotides are TGTGCCAGCAGTGACTCGCCCAGCGGGGGAGGCACGCAGTATTTT. The V call is TRBV6-4, the J call TRBJ2-3, with TRBD2 matching 8 bases. The ends lost 0 bases at V and 9 bases at J; junction bases unmatched: 8. This CDR3 contains 15 residues. Germline assignment: CDR1 MRHNA and CDR2 SNTAGT.

The rearrangement joins TRBV11-2 to TRBJ2-2, with 14 bases that match TRBD2. This CDR3 comprises 17 residues. Germline V lookup: CDR1 SGHAT, CDR2 FQNNGV. V gave up 5 bases and J gave up 5 bases; unmatched junction bases: 7. CDR3 region: CASSAGLAGGRTGELFF. The CDR3 DNA is TGTGCCAGCAGCGCCGGACTAGCGGGGGGACGGACCGGGGAGCTGTTTTTT.

Written as DNA, the CDR3 is TGTGCCAGCAGTTACACGACCGACAGGGTCGGTGGCTACACCTTC. Encoded protein: CASSYTTDRVGGYTF. This chain connects TRBV6-5 to TRBJ1-2; TRBD1 matches 7 bases. This CDR3 region has 15 residues. With V trimmed by 2 bases and J by 7 bases, 10 bases remained unmatched. From germline, CDR1 is MNHEY and CDR2 SVGAGI.

A word on this clone: Here the CDR3 omits its conserved ending phenylalanine or tryptophan, so a read error is the likely source. The DNA is omitted, as the CDR3 cannot be located on it reliably, and the CDR3 follows TCRdb's listing. The rearrangement links TRBV19 to TRBJ2-7; no DNA check was done on the table's D call, TRBD1. Ends included, the CDR3 has 10 residues. Germline CDR1 LNHDA, CDR2 SQIVND (reference sequence). CDR3 region: CASSTTQELA.

The chain employs TRBV10-1 and TRBJ2-1; 7 bases are shared with TRBD1. The CDR3 covers 15 residues. J was trimmed by 6 bases and V by 6 bases; bases with no gene match: 11. Per the germline V gene, CDR1 is WNHNN and CDR2 is SYGVQD (reference sequence). CDR3 nucleotides: TGCGCCAGCAGCGACCCGCCGACAGGGCTCAATGAGCAGTTCTTC. Translating gives CASSDPPTGLNEQFF.